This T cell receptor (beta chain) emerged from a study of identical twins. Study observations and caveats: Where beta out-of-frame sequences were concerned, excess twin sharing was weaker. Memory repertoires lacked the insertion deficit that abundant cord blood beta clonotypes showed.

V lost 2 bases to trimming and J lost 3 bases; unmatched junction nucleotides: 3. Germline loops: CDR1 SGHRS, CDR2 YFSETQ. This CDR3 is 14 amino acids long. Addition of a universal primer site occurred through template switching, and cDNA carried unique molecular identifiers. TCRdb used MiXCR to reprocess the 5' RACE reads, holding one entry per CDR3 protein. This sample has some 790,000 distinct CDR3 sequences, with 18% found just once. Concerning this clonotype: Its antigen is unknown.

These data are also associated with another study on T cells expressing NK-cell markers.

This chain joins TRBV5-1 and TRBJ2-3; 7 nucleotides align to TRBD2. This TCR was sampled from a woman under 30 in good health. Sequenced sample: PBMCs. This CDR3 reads CASSFGLVTDTQYF. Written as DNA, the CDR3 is TGCGCCAGCAGCTTCGGACTAGTAACAGATACGCAGTATTTT.